This T cell receptor (beta chain) derives from a study of identical twins (TCRdb year 2016). Study-wide context: TCR alpha and beta repertoires from monozygotic twins, unrelated adults of various ages and cord blood were deep-sequenced to test whether fetal clonotypes persist. To rule out contamination, the twin experiments were replicated at different times with different library preparation protocols. Summary of the overall study and its limitations: Because the same donors could not be followed over many years, the conclusions depended on cross-sectional statistical analysis. In monozygotic twins, out-of-frame TCR alpha sharing was systematically underestimated by recombination models, although the models agreed with sharing between unrelated individuals. Compared with coincidental sharing between unrelated individuals, out-of-frame TCR alpha sequences shared between twins showed an excess of sequences with low generation probability. The excess sharing between twins in beta out-of-frame sequences was weaker because fewer shared sequences reduced the signal-to-noise ratio. Fewer insertions were carried by abundant cord blood beta clonotypes, a similar but weaker trend appeared in young adult naive repertoires, and no such trend appeared in memory repertoires. Invariant T cells such as MAIT and iNKT could partly confound zero-insertion analyses, although diverse VJ usage argued against such confounding for most clonotypes.

Only healthy Caucasian donors were included. The twin cohort comprised three pairs of female monozygotic twins, all aged about 18 to 29 years. RNA for TCR libraries was isolated from peripheral blood mononuclear cells. The library was made by 5' RACE. The reads were generated on an Illumina HiSeq 2000. Template switching added a universal primer binding site, and the final cDNA carried a unique molecular identifier that allowed TCR cDNA molecules to be counted accurately. First-strand cDNA for TCR alpha and beta chains was synthesized from specific primers in the conserved constant-segment region. To control for contamination, every cDNA library was double barcoded, receiving both a SMART-Mk sample barcode and Illumina barcodes. TruSeq adapter sequences and Illumina sample barcodes were added in two successive PCR steps. Sequencing of the TCR alpha and beta cDNA libraries was done on the Illumina HiSeq platform using custom primers. The authors processed their data as follows. MiGEC processed the raw reads to extract unique molecular identifiers, while MiXCR was used to determine the CDR3 positions. For each individual, recombination models were inferred using an EM algorithm with the repgenHMM and IGoR tools. Shared clonotype analysis was performed with the tcR package in R, normalizing sharing by the product of cloneset sizes. To study raw recombination free of thymic and clonal selection effects, out-of-frame nonproductive sequences were analyzed. TCRdb reworked the public reads: Q25 trimming with fastp, MiXCR clone assembly, productive beta chains retained. Entries that share a CDR3 protein sequence are merged under the most common genes and DNA. Here the V and J calls rest on TCRdb's processing, not on the authors' analysis. Counted in this sample were over 550,000 distinct CDR3 sequences; about 7% of them appeared once. Around 1.6% of the sample lies in the top ten.

In this sample, this clonotype turned up a few times. Its antigen is still unknown. Base qualities are missing; no much larger clone stands one base away. The germline V gene (reference sequence) supplies CDR1 MNHNY and CDR2 SVGAGI. The CDR3, from cysteine to phenylalanine, totals 12 residues. Just CDR3 DNA is preserved here, 36 bases in frame from base 1. V lost 6 bases and J lost 6 bases; the stretch between them is 9 bases long. These data were also filed under a second study, of yellow fever vaccine responses in identical twins. The second investigation adds: The T cell response to vaccination in identical twins was reported by the authors to appear partly convergent and partly personalized. In identical twins, the study followed T cell clones that responded to the vaccine with precision.

The receptor's source is a woman between 18 and 30 years old in good health. Recombination joined TRBV6-6 with TRBJ2-1; no D gene can be assigned with confidence. Sequencing used PBMCs. This receptor carries the CDR3 CASSPTFNEQFF. Here is the DNA: TGTGCCAGCAGCCCGACTTTCAATGAGCAGTTCTTC.